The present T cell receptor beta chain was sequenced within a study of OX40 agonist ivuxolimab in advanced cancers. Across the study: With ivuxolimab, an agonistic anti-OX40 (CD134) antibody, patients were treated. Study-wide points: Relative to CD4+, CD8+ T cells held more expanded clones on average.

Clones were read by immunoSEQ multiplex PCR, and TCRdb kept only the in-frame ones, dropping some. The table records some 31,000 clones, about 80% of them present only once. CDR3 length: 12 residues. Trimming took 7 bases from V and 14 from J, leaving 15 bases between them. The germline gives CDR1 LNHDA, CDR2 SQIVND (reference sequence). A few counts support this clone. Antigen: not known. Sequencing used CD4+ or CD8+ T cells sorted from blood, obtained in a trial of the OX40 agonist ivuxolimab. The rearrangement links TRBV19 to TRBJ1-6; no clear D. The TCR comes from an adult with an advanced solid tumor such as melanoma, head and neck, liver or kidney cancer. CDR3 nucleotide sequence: TGTGCCAGTACCTCCCGAGTATCAACCCTCCACTTT. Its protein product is CASTSRVSTLHF.